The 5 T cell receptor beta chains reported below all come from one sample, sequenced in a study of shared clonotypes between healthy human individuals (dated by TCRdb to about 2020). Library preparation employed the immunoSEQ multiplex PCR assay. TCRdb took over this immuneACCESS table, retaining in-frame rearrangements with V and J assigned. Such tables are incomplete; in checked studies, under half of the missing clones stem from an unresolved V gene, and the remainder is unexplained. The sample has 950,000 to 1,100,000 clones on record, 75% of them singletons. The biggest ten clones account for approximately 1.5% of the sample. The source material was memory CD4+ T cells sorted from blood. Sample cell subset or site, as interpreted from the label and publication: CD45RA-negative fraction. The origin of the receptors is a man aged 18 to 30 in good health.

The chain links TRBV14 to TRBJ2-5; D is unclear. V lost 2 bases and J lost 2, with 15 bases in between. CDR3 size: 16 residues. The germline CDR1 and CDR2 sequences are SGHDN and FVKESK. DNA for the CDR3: TGTGCCAGCAGCCAATGGAGTCGGGCCATGCAAGAGACCCAGTACTTC. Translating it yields CASSQWSRAMQETQYF.

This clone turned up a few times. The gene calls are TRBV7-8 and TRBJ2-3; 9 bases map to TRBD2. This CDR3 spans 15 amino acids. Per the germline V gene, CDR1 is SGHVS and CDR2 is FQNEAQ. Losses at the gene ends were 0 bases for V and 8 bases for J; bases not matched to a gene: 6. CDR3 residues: CASSLAGLAQGTQYF. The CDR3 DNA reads TGTGCCAGCAGCTTAGCGGGACTAGCTCAGGGTACGCAGTATTTT.

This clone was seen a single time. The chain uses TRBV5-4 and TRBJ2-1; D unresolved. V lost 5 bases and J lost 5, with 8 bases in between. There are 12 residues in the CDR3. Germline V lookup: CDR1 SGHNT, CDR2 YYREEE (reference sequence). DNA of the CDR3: TGTGCCAGCAGTTTAAGAGACAATGAGCAGTTCTTC. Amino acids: CASSLRDNEQFF.

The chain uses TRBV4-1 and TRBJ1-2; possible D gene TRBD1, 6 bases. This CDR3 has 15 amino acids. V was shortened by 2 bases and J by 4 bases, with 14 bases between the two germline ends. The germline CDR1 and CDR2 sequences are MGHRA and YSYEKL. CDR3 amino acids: CASSQPTGNSYGYTF. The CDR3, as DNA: TGCGCCAGCAGCCAACCTACAGGGAACTCCTATGGCTACACCTTC.

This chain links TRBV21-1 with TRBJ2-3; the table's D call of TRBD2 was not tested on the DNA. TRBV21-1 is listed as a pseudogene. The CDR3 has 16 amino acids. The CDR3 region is CASSTLAGTDTDTQYF. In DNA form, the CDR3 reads TGTGCCAGCAGCACACTAGCGGGGACCGACACAGATACGCAGTATTTT.